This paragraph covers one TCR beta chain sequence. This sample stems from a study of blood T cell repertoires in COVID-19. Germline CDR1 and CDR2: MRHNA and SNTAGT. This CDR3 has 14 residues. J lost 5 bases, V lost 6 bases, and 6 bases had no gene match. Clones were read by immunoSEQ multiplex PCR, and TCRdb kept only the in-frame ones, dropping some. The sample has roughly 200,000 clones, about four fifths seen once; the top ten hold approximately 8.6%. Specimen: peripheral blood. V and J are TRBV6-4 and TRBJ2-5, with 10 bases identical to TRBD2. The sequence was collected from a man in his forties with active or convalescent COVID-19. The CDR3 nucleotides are TGTGCCAGCAGAAAGACTAGCGGGCCCGAGACCCAGTACTTC. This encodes CASRKTSGPETQYF.